This is a list of T cell receptor beta chains from one sample in a study of vaccination and CD4 T cells after COVID-19. These receptors' targets are unknown. TCRdb reanalysed the PCR reads using MiXCR and keeps one entry per CDR3 protein. The table shows about 20,000 distinct CDR3 sequences, with roughly two fifths occurring only once. The material sequenced was CD4+ T cells from blood, cultured in vitro, taken after SARS-CoV-2 vaccination. These receptors all stem from a human donor who had recovered from COVID-19. Both conserved end residues are part of each CDR3. The D gene is left open where the match is weak. Part of the rows lack a size; the others show once, few, many or a class for expanded clones.

v_gene	j_gene	d_gene	abundance	CDR3nt	CDR3aa
TRBV2	TRBJ1-6	TRBD1	few	TGTGCCAGCATGGCTGACAGGGGAAATTCACCCCTCCACTTT	CASMADRGNSPLHF
TRBV29-1	TRBJ2-1	.	.	TGCAGCGTTATGCCGAGTGGGGGGAACTACAATGAGCAGTTCTTC	CSVMPSGGNYNEQFF
TRBV28	TRBJ1-5	.	.	TGTGCCAGCAGTGGGCAGGGTAATCAGCCCCAGCATTTT	CASSGQGNQPQHF
TRBV19	TRBJ1-2	.	few	TGTGCCAGTAGCCTCAAAGGGGTCCATGGCTACACCTTC	CASSLKGVHGYTF
TRBV10-2	TRBJ2-1	TRBD1	.	TGCGCCAGCAGTGAGTCGACAGGGATCAGGGAGCAGTTCTTC	CASSESTGIREQFF
TRBV30	TRBJ2-5	.	.	TGTGCCTGGGCGACAGGAAGTTCTGAGACCCAGTACTTC	CAWATGSSETQYF
TRBV11-3	TRBJ1-1	.	.	TGTGCCAGCAGCCTCCCAGGGACCACTGAAGCTTTCTTT	CASSLPGTTEAFF
TRBV20-1	TRBJ2-7	TRBD2	few	TGCAGTGCTAGTTCCGTGGTCCGACTAGCGGGACTCTCCTACGAGCAGTACTTC	CSASSVVRLAGLSYEQYF
TRBV20-1	TRBJ2-1	TRBD2	once	TGCAGTGCTAGAGAAGTTGAGCGGGAGGCGTCCTACAATGAGCAGTTCTTC	CSAREVEREASYNEQFF
TRBV6-2/TRBV6-3	TRBJ2-7	TRBD2	.	TGTGCCAGCAGTTACTCTAGCGGGGGTATTACGGAGCAGTACTTC	CASSYSSGGITEQYF
TRBV20-1	TRBJ1-2	.	few	TGCAGTGCTAGAGATTCGGACACTAACTATGGCTACACCTTC	CSARDSDTNYGYTF
TRBV7-2	TRBJ1-2	TRBD1	.	TGTGCCGTGCAGGGGGCTAACTATGGCTACACCTTC	CAVQGANYGYTF
TRBV29-1	TRBJ2-7	.	few	TGCAGCGTTGAGGACAGCTCCTACGAGCAGTACTTC	CSVEDSSYEQYF
TRBV7-8	TRBJ1-1	.	few	TGTGCCAGCAGCGATCAGGGTACGGACACTGAAGCTTTCTTT	CASSDQGTDTEAFF
TRBV19	TRBJ1-6	TRBD1	few	TGTGCCAGTACGTCCGGGACAGCTTCACCCCTCCACTTT	CASTSGTASPLHF
TRBV7-9	TRBJ2-1	.	.	TGTGCCAGCAGCTCGATGAGCAACAGGGCCCGACTGGTCTTC	CASSSMSNRARLVF
TRBV6-1	TRBJ2-2	.	.	TGTGCCAGCAGGGCCCTACAGAATACCGGGGAGCTGTTTTTT	CASRALQNTGELFF
TRBV5-1	TRBJ1-1	.	once	TGCGCCAGCAGCCCACTGCAGGGTATGAACACTGAAGCTTTCTTT	CASSPLQGMNTEAFF
TRBV2	TRBJ1-1	.	.	TGTGCCAGCAGTGAGTACACTGAAGCTTTCTTT	CASSEYTEAFF
TRBV6-1	TRBJ2-7	TRBD2	.	TGTGTCAGCAGTGGGTGGGGACTAGCGGGCAAGTACACCTACGAGCAGTACTTC	CVSSGWGLAGKYTYEQYF
TRBV9	TRBJ2-6	TRBD1	.	TGTGCCAGCGGCCTCGGGACAGATCTTCAGGGGGCCAACGTCCTGACTTTC	CASGLGTDLQGANVLTF
TRBV7-6	TRBJ1-5	.	.	TGTGCCAGCAGCTTACCCAAACTACAGGGACAGCCCCAGCATTTT	CASSLPKLQGQPQHF
TRBV2	TRBJ2-7	.	medium-sized	TGTGCCAGCAGTGAAGCTTCGGGGTACGAGCAGTACTTC	CASSEASGYEQYF
TRBV12-3/TRBV12-4	TRBJ2-1	.	.	TGTGCCAGCAGTCTCCCAGAGACAGGACCTGAGCAGTTCTTC	CASSLPETGPEQFF
TRBV10-3	TRBJ2-7	TRBD1	.	TGTGCCATCAGCTGGGACAGGGGATACGAGCAGTACTTC	CAISWDRGYEQYF
TRBV6-1	TRBJ2-3	.	.	TGTGCCAGCGGGGCGAATACCGGGACCGCCTCGGGCACAGATACGCAGTATTTT	CASGANTGTASGTDTQYF
TRBV20-1	TRBJ2-5	.	.	TGCAGTGCTAGAAAGGCCAGGCCCACCCAAGAGACCCAGTACTTC	CSARKARPTQETQYF
TRBV20-1	TRBJ2-5	.	.	TGCAGTGCTACGAGGACAGTACAAAAAGAGACCCAGTACTTC	CSATRTVQKETQYF
TRBV7-2	TRBJ1-6	.	.	TGTGCCAGCAGCTTAGTCGGGGTCCAGGGCCCAAATTCACCCCTCCACTTT	CASSLVGVQGPNSPLHF
TRBV19	TRBJ1-1	.	.	TGTGCCAGTAGCCGCCGTGGACAGCCTAACACTGAAGCTTTCTTT	CASSRRGQPNTEAFF
TRBV28	TRBJ2-2	TRBD1	.	TGTGCCAGCAGTGCCTTCTGGACAGGGGACGGGGAGCTGTTTTTT	CASSAFWTGDGELFF
TRBV20-1	TRBJ1-1	TRBD1	.	TGCAGTGCTAGATCCCAGGGGGTCGGAACTGAAGCTTTCTTT	CSARSQGVGTEAFF
TRBV7-6	TRBJ1-1	TRBD1	few	TGTGCCAGCAGCAGCCGACAGGGCGACACTGAAGCTTTCTTT	CASSSRQGDTEAFF
TRBV6-5	TRBJ2-7	.	.	TGTGCCAGCAGTTACAGGCAGGGCGAGCAGTACTTC	CASSYRQGEQYF
TRBV20-1	TRBJ2-5	.	few	TGCAGTGCCAACACTCCTGGGGTGGGGAGCGAGACCCAGTACTTC	CSANTPGVGSETQYF
TRBV6-5	TRBJ2-3	TRBD2	.	TGTGCCAGCAGTTATCGGAGGACTAGCGGGAGAAGCACAGATACGCAGTATTTT	CASSYRRTSGRSTDTQYF
TRBV20-1	TRBJ1-5	.	.	TGCAGTGCCCTGGCAGGGGTTGAACAGCCCCAGCATTTT	CSALAGVEQPQHF
TRBV15	TRBJ1-2	TRBD1	few	TGTGCCACCAGCGGAGCCTCACAGGGGCGGGGGGGCTACACCTTC	CATSGASQGRGGYTF
TRBV5-1	TRBJ2-3	.	.	TGCGCCAGCGGGAGCGGAGGCACAGATACGCAGTATTTT	CASGSGGTDTQYF
TRBV28	TRBJ2-1	TRBD2	.	TGTGCCAGCAGTGCCTCAATGACTAGCGCGACTTCGTTCTTC	CASSASMTSATSFF
TRBV19	TRBJ1-6	TRBD1	.	TGTGCCAGTAGTACTCCTTCCGGGGGACAGCACAATTCACCCCTCCACTTT	CASSTPSGGQHNSPLHF